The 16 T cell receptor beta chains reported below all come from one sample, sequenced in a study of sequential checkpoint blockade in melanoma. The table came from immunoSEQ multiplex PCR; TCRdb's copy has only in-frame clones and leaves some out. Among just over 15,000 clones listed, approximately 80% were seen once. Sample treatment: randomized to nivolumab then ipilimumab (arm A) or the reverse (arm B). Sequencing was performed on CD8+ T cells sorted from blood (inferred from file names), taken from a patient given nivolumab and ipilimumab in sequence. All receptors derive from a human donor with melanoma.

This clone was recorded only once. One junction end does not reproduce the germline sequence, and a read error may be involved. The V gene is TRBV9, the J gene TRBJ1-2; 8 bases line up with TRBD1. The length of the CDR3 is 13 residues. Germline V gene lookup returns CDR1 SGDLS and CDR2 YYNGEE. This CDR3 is CAGSAGGAEGYTF. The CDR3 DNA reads TGTGCCGGCAGCGCAGGGGGCGCGGAGGGCTACACCTTC.

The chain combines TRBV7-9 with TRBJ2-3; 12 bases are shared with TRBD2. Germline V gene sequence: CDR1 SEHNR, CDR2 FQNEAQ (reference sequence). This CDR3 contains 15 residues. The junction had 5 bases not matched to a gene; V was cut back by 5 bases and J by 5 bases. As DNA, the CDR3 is TGTGCCAGCAGCCTAAGGACTAGCGGGATAGATACGCAGTATTTT. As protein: CASSLRTSGIDTQYF.

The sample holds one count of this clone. The CDR3 is CASSAYQGRETQYF. In DNA form, the CDR3 reads TGTGCCAGCAGTGCATATCAGGGTCGGGAGACCCAGTACTTC. This chain connects TRBV6-5 to TRBJ2-5; possible D gene TRBD1, 5 bases. V was cut by 5 bases and J by 5 bases, with 15 bases left in between. Germline V gene lookup returns CDR1 MNHEY and CDR2 SVGAGI. The CDR3 extends over 14 amino acids.

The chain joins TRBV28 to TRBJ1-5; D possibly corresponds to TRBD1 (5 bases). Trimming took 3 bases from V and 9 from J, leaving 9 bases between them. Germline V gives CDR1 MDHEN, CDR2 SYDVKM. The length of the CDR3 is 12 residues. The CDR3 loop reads CASSLGGAPQHF. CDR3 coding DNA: TGTGCCAGCAGTTTGGGCGGGGCGCCCCAGCATTTT.

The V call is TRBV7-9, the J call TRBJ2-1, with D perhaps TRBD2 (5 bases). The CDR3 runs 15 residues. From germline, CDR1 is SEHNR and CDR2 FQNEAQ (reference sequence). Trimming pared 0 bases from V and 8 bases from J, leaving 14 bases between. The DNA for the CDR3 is TGTGCCAGCAGCTTAGCAGGGAGAACCATCGATGAGCAGTTCTTC. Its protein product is CASSLAGRTIDEQFF.

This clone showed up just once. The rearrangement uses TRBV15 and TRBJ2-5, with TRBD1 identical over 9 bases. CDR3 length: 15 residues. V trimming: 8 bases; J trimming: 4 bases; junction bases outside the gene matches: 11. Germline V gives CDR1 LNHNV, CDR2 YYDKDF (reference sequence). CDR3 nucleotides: TGTGCCACCGGGAAAGGGACAGGGCTGGCAGAGACCCAGTACTTC. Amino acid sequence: CATGKGTGLAETQYF.

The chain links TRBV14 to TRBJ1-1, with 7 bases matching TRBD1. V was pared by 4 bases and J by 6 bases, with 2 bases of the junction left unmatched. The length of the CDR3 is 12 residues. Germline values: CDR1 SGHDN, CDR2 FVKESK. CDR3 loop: CASSLTGPEAFF. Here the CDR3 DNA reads TGTGCCAGCAGCCTGACAGGGCCTGAAGCTTTCTTT. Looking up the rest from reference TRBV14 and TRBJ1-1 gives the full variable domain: EAGVTQFPSHSVIEKGQTVTLRCDPISGHDNLYWYRRVMGKEIKFLLHFVKESKQDESGMPNNRFLAERTGGTYSTLKVQPAELEDSGVYFCASSLTGPEAFFGQGTRLTVV.

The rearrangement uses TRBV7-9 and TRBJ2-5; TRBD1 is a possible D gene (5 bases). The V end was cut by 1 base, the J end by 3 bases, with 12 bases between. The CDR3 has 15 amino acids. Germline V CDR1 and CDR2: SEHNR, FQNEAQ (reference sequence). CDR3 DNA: TGTGCCAGCAGCTTAGTCGTTGGGGCCGAAGAGACCCAGTACTTC. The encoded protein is CASSLVVGAEETQYF.

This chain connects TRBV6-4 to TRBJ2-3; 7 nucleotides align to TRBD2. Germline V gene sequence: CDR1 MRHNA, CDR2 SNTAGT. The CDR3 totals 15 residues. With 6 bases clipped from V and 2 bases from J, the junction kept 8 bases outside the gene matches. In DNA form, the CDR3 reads TGTGCCAGCAGAGAGGCGGGGGATCCCACAGATACGCAGTATTTT. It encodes CASREAGDPTDTQYF.

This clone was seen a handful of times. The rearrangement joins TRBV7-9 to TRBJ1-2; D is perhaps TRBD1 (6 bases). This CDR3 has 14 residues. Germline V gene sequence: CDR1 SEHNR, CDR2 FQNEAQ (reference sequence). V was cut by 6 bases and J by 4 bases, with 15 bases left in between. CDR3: CASSFGGAAYGYTF. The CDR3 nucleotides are TGTGCCAGCAGTTTCGGGGGGGCGGCCTATGGCTACACCTTC.

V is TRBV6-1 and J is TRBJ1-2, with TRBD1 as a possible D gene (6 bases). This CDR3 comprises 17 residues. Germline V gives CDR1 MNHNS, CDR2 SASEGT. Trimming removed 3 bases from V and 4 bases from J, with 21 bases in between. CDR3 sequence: CASSEVPWGGLSYGYTF. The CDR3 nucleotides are TGTGCCAGCAGTGAGGTCCCGTGGGGGGGCCTCAGCTATGGCTACACCTTC.

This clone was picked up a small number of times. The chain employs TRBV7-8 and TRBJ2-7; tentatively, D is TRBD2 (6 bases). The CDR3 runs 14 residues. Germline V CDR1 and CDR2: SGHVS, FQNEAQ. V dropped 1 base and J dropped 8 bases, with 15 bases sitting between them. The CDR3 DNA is TGTGCCAGCAGCTTAGTCTCCTGGGGGAGGAAGCAGTACTTC. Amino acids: CASSLVSWGRKQYF.

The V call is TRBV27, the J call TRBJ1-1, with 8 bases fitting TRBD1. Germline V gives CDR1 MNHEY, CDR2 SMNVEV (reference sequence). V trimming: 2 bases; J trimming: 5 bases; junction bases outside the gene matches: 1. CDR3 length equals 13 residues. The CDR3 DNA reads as TGTGCCAGCAGTTTAGACAGGGGAACTGAAGCTTTCTTT. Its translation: CASSLDRGTEAFF.

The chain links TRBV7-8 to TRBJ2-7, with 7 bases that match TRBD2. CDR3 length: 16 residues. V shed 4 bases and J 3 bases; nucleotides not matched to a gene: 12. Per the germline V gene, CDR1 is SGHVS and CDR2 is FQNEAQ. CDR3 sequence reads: CASSSSPAGDFYEQYF. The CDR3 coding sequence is TGTGCCAGCAGCTCGTCTCCGGCGGGGGATTTCTACGAGCAGTACTTC.

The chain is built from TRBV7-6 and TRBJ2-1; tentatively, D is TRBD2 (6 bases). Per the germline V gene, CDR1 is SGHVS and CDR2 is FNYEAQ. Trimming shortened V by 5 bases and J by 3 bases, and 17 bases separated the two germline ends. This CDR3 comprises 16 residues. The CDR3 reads CASSGPGEAGYNEQFF. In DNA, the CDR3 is TGTGCCAGCAGCGGTCCGGGGGAGGCGGGCTACAATGAGCAGTTCTTC. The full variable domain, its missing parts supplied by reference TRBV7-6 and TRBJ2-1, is GAGVSQSPRYKVTKRGQDVALRCDPISGHVSLYWYRQALGQGPEFLTYFNYEAQQDKSGLPNDRFSAERPEGSISTLTIQRTEQRDSAMYRCASSGPGEAGYNEQFFGPGTRLTVL.

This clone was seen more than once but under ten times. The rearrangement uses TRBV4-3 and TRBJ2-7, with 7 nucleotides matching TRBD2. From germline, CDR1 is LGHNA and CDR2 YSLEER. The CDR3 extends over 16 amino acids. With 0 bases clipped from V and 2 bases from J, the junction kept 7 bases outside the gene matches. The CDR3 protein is CASSQDPGGTAYEQYF. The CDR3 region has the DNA TGCGCCAGCAGCCAAGATCCGGGAGGCACGGCCTACGAGCAGTACTTC.